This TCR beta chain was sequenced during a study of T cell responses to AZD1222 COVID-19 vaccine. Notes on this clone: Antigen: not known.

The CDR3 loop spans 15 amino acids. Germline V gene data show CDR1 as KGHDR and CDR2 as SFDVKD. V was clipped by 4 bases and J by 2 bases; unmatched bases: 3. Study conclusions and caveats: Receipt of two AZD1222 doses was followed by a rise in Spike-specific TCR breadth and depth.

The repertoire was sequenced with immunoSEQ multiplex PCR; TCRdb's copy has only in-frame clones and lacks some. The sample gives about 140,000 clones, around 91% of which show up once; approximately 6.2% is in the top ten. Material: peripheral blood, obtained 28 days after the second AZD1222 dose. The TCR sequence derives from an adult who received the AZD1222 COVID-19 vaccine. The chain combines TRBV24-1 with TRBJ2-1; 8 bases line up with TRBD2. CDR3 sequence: CATSERTSTYNEQFF. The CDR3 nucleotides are TGTGCCACCAGTGAAAGGACTAGCACCTACAATGAGCAGTTCTTC.